The 18 T cell receptor beta chains presented below share a single source sample, sequenced in a study of T cells in Graves' hyperthyroidism and ophthalmopathy. The source material, RNA transcripts, was used to amplify TCR beta CDR3 regions. The primer set for the first-round RT-PCR of the TCR CDR3 was HTBI. A single record per CDR3 protein comes from TCRdb applying MiXCR to the multiplex PCR reads. The sample lists about 580,000 distinct CDR3 sequences, approximately 15% seen once, with about 5.8% in the top ten. Sequenced input: blood. Source of these receptors: a woman under 40 with Graves' hyperthyroidism that later progressed to Graves' ophthalmopathy.

In this sample, this clonotype turned up many times. V usage is TRBV10-3 and J usage is TRBJ2-5; D is ambiguous. This CDR3 has 11 residues. V shed 6 bases and J shed 0 bases, with 2 bases lying between them. From germline, CDR1 is ENHRY and CDR2 SYGVKD. The CDR3 loop reads CAIRNQETQYF. The CDR3 DNA is TGTGCCATCAGGAACCAAGAGACCCAGTACTTC.

There are many counts of this clonotype. The V gene is TRBV30, the J gene TRBJ1-2; a possible D gene is TRBD1 (5 bases). Germline V gene sequence: CDR1 GTSNPN, CDR2 SVGIG (reference sequence). The CDR3 is made up of 12 amino acids. Trimming took off 4 bases at V and 7 bases at J, with 13 bases between the two ends. The CDR3 spells CAWTRDVVGYTF. CDR3 nucleotide sequence: TGTGCCTGGACCCGGGACGTAGTTGGCTACACCTTC.

The J gene is TRBJ2-7, the V gene TRBV6-5; tentatively, D is TRBD1 or TRBD2 (5 bases each). Germline lookup yields CDR1 MNHEY and CDR2 SVGAGI. V lost 4 bases to trimming and J lost 5 bases, with 15 bases between them. The CDR3 is made up of 14 amino acids. CDR3 region: CASSFQGEGNEQYF. The CDR3 region has the DNA TGTGCCAGCAGTTTCCAGGGAGAGGGCAACGAGCAGTACTTC.

This clonotype was seen ten or more times. The rearrangement uses TRBV3-1 and TRBJ2-5; TRBD2 aligns across 8 bases. CDR1 is LGHDT and CDR2 is YNNKEL in the germline V gene (reference sequence). After removal of 5 bases from V and 5 bases from J, the junction contained 13 bases not matched to a gene. The CDR3 extends over 16 amino acids. Here the CDR3 DNA reads TGTGCCAGCAGCTTGGGGTCACTAGCGGCGGGGGAGACCCAGTACTTC. Protein sequence: CASSLGSLAAGETQYF.

This chain uses TRBV20-1 with TRBJ1-3; TRBD1 agrees at 8 bases. CDR3 length: 13 amino acids. Germline V gene data show CDR1 as DFQATT and CDR2 as SNEGSKA (reference sequence). With 3 bases clipped from V and 4 bases from J, the junction kept 2 bases outside the gene matches. In DNA, the CDR3 is TGCAGTGCTAGGGGACAGGCGGGAAACACCATATATTTT. Amino acid sequence: CSARGQAGNTIYF.

This clonotype was counted ten times or more. The chain carries TRBV11-2 and TRBJ2-7; the match to TRBD1 covers 9 bases. V gave up 4 bases and J gave up 4 bases; unmatched junction bases: 8. CDR3 length equals 15 residues. Germline V gene lookup returns CDR1 SGHAT and CDR2 FQNNGV. The CDR3 bases are TGTGCCAGCAGCTCTCCGGGACAGGGTGAATACGAGCAGTACTTC. Its protein product is CASSSPGQGEYEQYF. Using reference TRBV11-2 and TRBJ2-7 for the parts outside the CDR3, the full variable domain is EAGVAQSPRYKIIEKRQSVAFWCNPISGHATLYWYQQILGQGPKLLIQFQNNGVVDDSQLPKDRFSAERLKGVDSTLKIQPAKLEDSAVYLCASSSPGQGEYEQYFGPGTRLTVT.

This clonotype was recorded at least ten times. The V call is TRBV11-2, the J call TRBJ2-2; D is ambiguous. CDR3 size: 12 residues. Germline CDR1 and CDR2: SGHAT and FQNNGV. The V end was cut by 5 bases, the J end by 8 bases, with 9 bases between. The CDR3: CASSAHSGELFF. CDR3 nucleotide sequence: TGTGCCAGCAGCGCCCACTCTGGGGAGCTGTTTTTT.

This clonotype showed up many times. V gene TRBV7-2 combines with J gene TRBJ2-5; D perhaps matches TRBD1 (6 bases). The V end lost 2 bases, the J end lost 8 bases, and 12 bases lay between the germline ends. The CDR3 is 13 amino acids. Per the germline V gene, CDR1 is SGHTA and CDR2 is FQGNSA. CDR3 loop: CASSLKYRATQYF. DNA for the CDR3: TGTGCCAGCAGCTTAAAGTACAGGGCCACCCAGTACTTC.

As to this clonotype: A much larger clone lies a single base off, so this may be a read error. A read error is likely, as this CDR3 ends without the conserved phenylalanine or tryptophan. The CDR3 region has the DNA TGTGCCAGCAGCCCTGAATTAGGTAGGGCGGGGTACGAGCAGTACCTC. Translated, it gives CASSPELGRAGYEQYL. This chain links TRBV5-4 with TRBJ2-7, with a weak D call TRBD2 (6 bases). Germline CDR1 reads SGHNT; CDR2 reads YYREEE (reference sequence). This CDR3 has 16 residues. V gave up 4 bases and J gave up 4 bases, with 21 bases separating them.

The genes are TRBV6-1 and TRBJ1-1; no clear D. CDR1 is MNHNS and CDR2 is SASEGT in the germline V gene. CDR3 length equals 14 residues. V lost 6 bases and J 1 base, leaving 12 bases between the germline ends. The CDR3 loop is CASSPITENTEAFF. The CDR3 nucleotides are TGTGCCAGCAGCCCAATCACAGAGAACACTGAAGCTTTCTTT.

This chain joins TRBV5-1 and TRBJ1-5; possibly TRBD1 for D (5 bases). Germline CDR1 is SGHRS and CDR2 is YFSETQ. The V end lost 4 bases, the J end lost 8 bases, and 22 bases lay between the germline ends. This CDR3 region has 16 residues. CDR3 region: CASSPGTAGGLEPQHF. The DNA of the CDR3 is TGCGCCAGCAGCCCCGGGACGGCGGGGGGGTTGGAGCCCCAGCATTTT.

This clonotype was detected many times. V gene TRBV24-1 combines with J gene TRBJ1-1; D may be TRBD1 (5 bases). V dropped 6 bases and J dropped 1 base, with 8 bases sitting between them. CDR1 and CDR2 from the germline V gene are KGHDR and SFDVKD. This CDR3 contains 13 residues. The CDR3 DNA sequence: TGTGCCACCAGTCAGACAGCGAACACTGAAGCTTTCTTT. This encodes CATSQTANTEAFF.

As to this clonotype: This may be a read error: a much more frequent sequence differs by one nucleotide. The rearrangement links TRBV19 to TRBJ2-5, with a weak D call TRBD2 (6 bases). This CDR3 contains 14 residues. CDR1 and CDR2 (germline): LNHDA, SQIVND (reference sequence). CDR3 sequence (DNA): TGTGTCAGTAGTATCGGGGGACGAGGAGAGACCCAGTACTTC. Protein sequence: CVSSIGGRGETQYF.

This clonotype was seen ten or more times. The rearrangement joins TRBV15 to TRBJ2-1, with 8 bases aligning to TRBD1. This CDR3 contains 12 residues. CDR1 and CDR2 (germline): LNHNV, YYDKDF (reference sequence). V shed 8 bases and J 5 bases; nucleotides not matched to a gene: 2. In nucleotides, the CDR3 is TGTGCCACCGAACAGGGGGACAATGAGCAGTTCTTC. Its translation is CATEQGDNEQFF.

In its sample, this clonotype was seen a few times. The V and J genes are TRBV4-1 and TRBJ1-1; 7 bases are shared with TRBD1. With 4 bases clipped from V and 6 bases from J, the junction kept 5 bases outside the gene matches. In germline, CDR1 is MGHRA, CDR2 YSYEKL. The CDR3 covers 13 residues. The CDR3: CASSPLTGPEAFF. The CDR3 bases are TGCGCCAGCAGCCCGCTGACAGGGCCTGAAGCTTTCTTT.

This clonotype was picked up a small number of times. The rearrangement joins TRBV3-1 to TRBJ2-7; TRBD2 matches at 11 bases. J lost 4 bases, V lost 2 bases, and 4 bases had no gene match. CDR3 size: 15 residues. The germline V gene has CDR1 LGHDT and CDR2 YNNKEL (reference sequence). The CDR3 loop reads CASSQSLAGEYEQYF. CDR3 bases: TGTGCCAGCAGCCAATCACTAGCGGGAGAGTACGAGCAGTACTTC.

This clonotype appeared once. Possible read error: a much larger clone is one base away. The chain recombines TRBV5-1 with TRBJ2-7; D gene unclear. CDR1 is SGHRS and CDR2 is YFSETQ in the germline V gene. The CDR3 extends over 14 amino acids. V lost 0 bases, J lost 2 bases, and 9 bases lay in between. DNA for the CDR3: TGCGCCAGCAGCTTGGGACTCGCCCCCTACGAGCAGTACTTC. Translation gives CASSLGLAPYEQYF. Looking up the rest from reference TRBV5-1 and TRBJ2-7 gives the full variable domain: KAGVTQTPRYLIKTRGQQVTLSCSPISGHRSVSWYQQTPGQGLQFLFEYFSETQRNKGNFPGRFSGRQFSNSRSEMNVSTLELGDSALYLCASSLGLAPYEQYFGPGTRLTVT.

This clonotype was counted between two and nine times. The rearrangement uses TRBV30 and TRBJ2-2; D is uncertain. Germline V lookup: CDR1 GTSNPN, CDR2 SVGIG (reference sequence). Deletions cut 0 bases from V and 6 bases from J, with 5 bases between. This CDR3 has 12 residues. The CDR3 protein is CAWSVQPGELFF. CDR3 DNA: TGTGCCTGGAGTGTACAGCCCGGGGAGCTGTTTTTT.